This T cell receptor (beta chain) was identified in a study of cytotoxic CD8 clonotypes in ibrutinib-treated CLL. The wider study: Patients: more than 10 relapsed/refractory, some 15 treatment-naive, 17 IGHV unmutated. Partial responses totalled roughly 24 and complete responses 2; after median 68 months, approximately 15 remained remitted and roughly twelve progressed.

As input for TCR beta libraries, roughly 2.1 micrograms of genomic DNA came from cryopreserved PBMCs. Study conclusions and caveats: Clonality was higher at baseline than in age-matched healthy donors and tracked circulating CD8+ T-cell counts.

In regard to this clone: What it binds is unknown.

Assay: immunoSEQ multiplex PCR; the TCRdb copy retains only in-frame clones and omits some. The data hold approximately 160,000 clones, with 70% to 90% observed a single time. This CDR3 region has 15 residues. Germline V gives CDR1 LNHNV, CDR2 YYDKDF (reference sequence). V was cut by 4 bases and J by 7 bases, with 17 bases left in between. This TCR derives from a human donor with chronic lymphocytic leukemia. This chain uses TRBV15 with TRBJ2-4; TRBD1 might be the D (5 bases). The sequences come from PBMCs, collected at disease progression, from a patient treated with ibrutinib. The CDR3 is CATSKLVRGLNIQYF. Here the CDR3 DNA reads TGTGCCACCAGCAAGTTGGTAAGGGGTTTGAACATTCAGTACTTC.